These T cell receptor beta chains were read from a single sample in a study of shared clonotypes between healthy human individuals. The assay was immunoSEQ multiplex PCR, and TCRdb's table has in-frame clones only and misses some. This table has about 2.4 million clones, 80% to 95% appearing once. The sample comprised naive CD4+ T cells from PBMCs. These receptors all come from a man younger than 35 in good health. Some clones in this sample may be carry-over from other donors' samples. Both conserved end residues are part of each CDR3. Fields, in order: J gene, D gene, CDR3 length, clone size, V gene, CDR3 DNA, CDR3 protein. A D gene is named only where the DNA matches it firmly. Where a row states a size, it is once, few, many or the class of an expanded clone; other rows omit it.

J: TRBJ1-3
D: NA
length: 16
size: NA
V: TRBV7-6
DNA: TGTGCCAGCAGCTTGGGACGGCCGGGAGTTGGAAACACCATATATTTT
CDR3: CASSLGRPGVGNTIYF

J: TRBJ2-2
D: NA
length: 14
size: NA
V: TRBV7-9
DNA: TGTGCCAGCAGCTTAGGGCTACCGACCGGGGAGCTGTTTTTT
CDR3: CASSLGLPTGELFF

J: TRBJ2-7
D: NA
length: 13
size: NA
V: TRBV18
DNA: TGTGCCAGCTCACCGCCCAGGTTCTACGAGCAGTACTTC
CDR3: CASSPPRFYEQYF

J: TRBJ1-2
D: NA
length: 12
size: NA
V: TRBV28
DNA: TGTGCCAGCAGTTTTCGTTCCTATGGCTACACCTTC
CDR3: CASSFRSYGYTF

J: TRBJ1-5
D: NA
length: 15
size: NA
V: TRBV28
DNA: TGTGCCAGCAGTAACAGATACTCTAGCAATCAGCCCCAGCATTTT
CDR3: CASSNRYSSNQPQHF

J: TRBJ2-1
D: NA
length: 14
size: NA
V: TRBV4-1
DNA: TGCGCCAGCAGCCATCGACTCAAGGACAATGAGCAGTTCTTC
CDR3: CASSHRLKDNEQFF

J: TRBJ2-5
D: NA
length: 19
size: NA
V: TRBV4-3
DNA: TGCGCCAGCAGCCTCACAAAAGGAATCGGGACCGGGGTGTGGGAGACCCAGTACTTC
CDR3: CASSLTKGIGTGVWETQYF

J: TRBJ2-7
D: NA
length: 13
size: NA
V: TRBV7-8
DNA: TGTGCCAGCAGCCTCCTACGGGGGTACGAGCAGTACTTC
CDR3: CASSLLRGYEQYF

J: TRBJ1-1
D: TRBD1
length: 13
size: NA
V: TRBV7-2
DNA: TGTGCCAGCAGTCGGGACAGGAACACTGAAGCTTTCTTT
CDR3: CASSRDRNTEAFF

J: TRBJ2-5
D: NA
length: 14
size: NA
V: TRBV6-5
DNA: TGTGCCAGTATCCCTGGGTTTAGGGGAGAGACCCAGTACTTC
CDR3: CASIPGFRGETQYF

J: TRBJ2-1
D: TRBD2
length: 14
size: NA
V: TRBV19
DNA: TGTGCCAGTCGGGAGGCGAGCTCCTACAATGAGCAGTTCTTC
CDR3: CASREASSYNEQFF

J: TRBJ2-7
D: TRBD2
length: 16
size: once
V: TRBV4-2
DNA: TGTGCCAGCAGCCGAAGCCTCGCGGGACTAGATTACGAGCAGTACTTC
CDR3: CASSRSLAGLDYEQYF

J: TRBJ2-1
D: TRBD2
length: 13
size: NA
V: TRBV19
DNA: TGTGCCAGTAGGCTAGCGGGCTCCAATGAGCAGTTCTTC
CDR3: CASRLAGSNEQFF

J: TRBJ2-2
D: TRBD1
length: 15
size: NA
V: TRBV2
DNA: TGTGCCAGCAGGGGGACAGGGGGTGTTCCCGGGGAGCTGTTTTTT
CDR3: CASRGTGGVPGELFF

J: TRBJ2-3
D: NA
length: 15
size: NA
V: TRBV27
DNA: TGTGCCAGCAGGAAAAGGGTTCATTTCACAGATACGCAGTATTTT
CDR3: CASRKRVHFTDTQYF

J: TRBJ2-5
D: TRBD2
length: 13
size: NA
V: TRBV5-1
DNA: TGCGCCAGCGGAGGACTAGCGGGAGAGACCCAGTACTTC
CDR3: CASGGLAGETQYF

J: TRBJ2-5
D: NA
length: 15
size: NA
V: TRBV18
DNA: TGTGCCAGCTCACCTTATGGGACCTCTAGCGAGACCCAGTACTTC
CDR3: CASSPYGTSSETQYF

J: TRBJ2-7
D: NA
length: 14
size: NA
V: TRBV28
DNA: TGTGCCAGCAGCCCAGGGACCGCTCTGGGCGAGCAGTACTTC
CDR3: CASSPGTALGEQYF

J: TRBJ1-5
D: NA
length: 14
size: NA
V: TRBV28
DNA: TGTGCCAGCAGTTCAACAGGGTGGAATCAGCCCCAGCATTTT
CDR3: CASSSTGWNQPQHF

J: TRBJ2-3
D: NA
length: 15
size: NA
V: TRBV11-2
DNA: TGTGCCAGCAGCTTAGATCCCGGAGCACGTGATACGCAGTATTTT
CDR3: CASSLDPGARDTQYF

J: TRBJ2-7
D: NA
length: 14
size: NA
V: TRBV2
DNA: TGTGCCAGCAGTGATATAGGGCGAGGGGACGAGCAGTACTTC
CDR3: CASSDIGRGDEQYF